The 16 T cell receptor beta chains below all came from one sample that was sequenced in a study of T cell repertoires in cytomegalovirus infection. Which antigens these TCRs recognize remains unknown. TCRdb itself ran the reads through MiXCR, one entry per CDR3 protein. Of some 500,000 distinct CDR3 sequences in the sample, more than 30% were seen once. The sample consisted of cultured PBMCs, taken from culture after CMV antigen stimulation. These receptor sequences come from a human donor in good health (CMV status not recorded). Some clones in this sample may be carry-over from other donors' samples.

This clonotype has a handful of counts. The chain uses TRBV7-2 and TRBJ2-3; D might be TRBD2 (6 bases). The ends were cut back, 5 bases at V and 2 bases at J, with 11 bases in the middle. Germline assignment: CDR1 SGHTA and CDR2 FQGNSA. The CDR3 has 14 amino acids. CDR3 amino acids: CASSRETPTDTQYF. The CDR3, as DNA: TGTGCCAGCAGCCGGGAGACCCCCACAGATACGCAGTATTTT.

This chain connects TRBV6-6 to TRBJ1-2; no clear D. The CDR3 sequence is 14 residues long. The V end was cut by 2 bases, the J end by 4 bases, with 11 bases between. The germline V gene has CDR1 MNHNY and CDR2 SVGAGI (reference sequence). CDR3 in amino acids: CASSYMGNGYGYTF. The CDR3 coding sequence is TGTGCCAGCAGTTACATGGGAAATGGCTATGGCTACACCTTC.

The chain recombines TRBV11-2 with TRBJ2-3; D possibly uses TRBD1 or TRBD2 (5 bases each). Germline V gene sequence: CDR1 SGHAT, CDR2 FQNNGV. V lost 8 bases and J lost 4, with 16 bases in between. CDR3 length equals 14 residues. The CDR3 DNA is TGTGCCAGCCTGCTTGGGGGTTTTGCAGATACGCAGTATTTT. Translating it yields CASLLGGFADTQYF.

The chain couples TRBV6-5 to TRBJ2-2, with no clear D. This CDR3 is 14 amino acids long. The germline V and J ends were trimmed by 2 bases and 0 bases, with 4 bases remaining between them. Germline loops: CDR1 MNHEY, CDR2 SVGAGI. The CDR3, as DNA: TGTGCCAGCAGTTACGGGGCGAACACCGGGGAGCTGTTTTTT. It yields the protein CASSYGANTGELFF.

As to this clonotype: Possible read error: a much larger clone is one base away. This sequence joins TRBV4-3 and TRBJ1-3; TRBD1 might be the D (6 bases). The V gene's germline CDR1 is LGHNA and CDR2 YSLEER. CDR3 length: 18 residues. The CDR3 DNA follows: TGCGCCAGCAGCCAAGGAGGTTTACAGGGAAGCTCTGGAATCACCATATATTTT. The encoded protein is CASSQGGLQGSSGITIYF.

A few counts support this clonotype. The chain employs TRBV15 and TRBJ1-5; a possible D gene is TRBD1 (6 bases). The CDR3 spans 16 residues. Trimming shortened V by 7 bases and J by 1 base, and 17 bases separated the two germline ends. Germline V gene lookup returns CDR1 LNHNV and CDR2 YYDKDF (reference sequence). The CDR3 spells CATKAGVITSNQPQHF. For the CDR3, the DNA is TGTGCCACCAAAGCAGGGGTGATAACAAGCAATCAGCCCCAGCATTTT.

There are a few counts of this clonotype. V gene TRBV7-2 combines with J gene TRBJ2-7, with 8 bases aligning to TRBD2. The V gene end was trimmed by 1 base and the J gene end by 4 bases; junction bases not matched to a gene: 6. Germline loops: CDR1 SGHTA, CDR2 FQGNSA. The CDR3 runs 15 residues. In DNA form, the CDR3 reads TGTGCCAGCAGCTTAGGCGGGAGGCCAGATTACGAGCAGTACGTC. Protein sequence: CASSLGGRPDYEQYV.

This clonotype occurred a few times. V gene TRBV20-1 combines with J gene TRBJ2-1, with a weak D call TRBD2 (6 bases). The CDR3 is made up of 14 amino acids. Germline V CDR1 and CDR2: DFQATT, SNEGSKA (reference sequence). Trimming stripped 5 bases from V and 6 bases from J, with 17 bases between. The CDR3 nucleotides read TGCAGTGCTCCGGGACTCATCAACCGCAATGAGCAGTTCTTC. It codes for CSAPGLINRNEQFF.

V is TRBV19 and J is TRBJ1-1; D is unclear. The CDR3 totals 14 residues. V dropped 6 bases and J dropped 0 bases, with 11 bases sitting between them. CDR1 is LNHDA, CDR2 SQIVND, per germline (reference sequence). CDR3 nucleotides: TGTGCCAGTAGAATGGGTCGGCTGAACACTGAAGCTTTCTTT. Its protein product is CASRMGRLNTEAFF.

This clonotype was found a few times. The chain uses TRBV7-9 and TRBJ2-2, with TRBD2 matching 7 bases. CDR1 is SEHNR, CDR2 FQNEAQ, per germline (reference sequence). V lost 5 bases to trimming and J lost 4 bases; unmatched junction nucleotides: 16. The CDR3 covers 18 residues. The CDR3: CASSPYIAGPEGTGELFF. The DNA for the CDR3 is TGTGCCAGCAGCCCATACATAGCGGGCCCCGAAGGCACCGGGGAGCTGTTTTTT.

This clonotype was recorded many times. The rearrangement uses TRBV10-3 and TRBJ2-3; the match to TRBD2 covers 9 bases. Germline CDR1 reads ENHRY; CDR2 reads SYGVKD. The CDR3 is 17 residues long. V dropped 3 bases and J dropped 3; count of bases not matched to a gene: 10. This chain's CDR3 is CAISDIGSGRLTDTQYF. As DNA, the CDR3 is TGTGCCATCAGTGATATCGGAAGCGGGAGGTTAACAGATACGCAGTATTTT.

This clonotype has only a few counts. CDR3 amino acids: CASSPGPRVNEKLFF. As DNA, the CDR3 is TGTGCCAGCAGCCCGGGACCAAGGGTGAATGAAAAACTGTTTTTT. The genes are TRBV7-2 and TRBJ1-4; possibly TRBD1 for D (5 bases). Trimming took off 5 bases at V and 5 bases at J, with 15 bases between the two ends. The CDR3 consists of 15 residues. Germline V gene lookup returns CDR1 SGHTA and CDR2 FQGNSA. Based on the CDR3 plus reference TRBV7-2 and TRBJ1-4, the full variable domain is GAGVSQSPSNKVTEKGKDVELRCDPISGHTALYWYRQSLGQGLEFLIYFQGNSAPDKSGLPSDRFSAERTGGSVSTLTIQRTQQEDSAVYLCASSPGPRVNEKLFFGSGTQLSVL.

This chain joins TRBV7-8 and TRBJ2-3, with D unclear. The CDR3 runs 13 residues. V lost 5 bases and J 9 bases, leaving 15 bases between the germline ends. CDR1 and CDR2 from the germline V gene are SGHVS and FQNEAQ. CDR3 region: CASSARLEETQYF. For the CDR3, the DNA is TGTGCCAGCAGCGCCAGACTTGAAGAGACGCAGTATTTT. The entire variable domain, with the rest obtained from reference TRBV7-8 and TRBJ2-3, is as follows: GAGVSQSPRYKVAKRGQDVALRCDPISGHVSLFWYQQALGQGPEFLTYFQNEAQLDKSGLPSDRFFAERPEGSVSTLKIQRTQQEDSAVYLCASSARLEETQYFGPGTRLTVL.

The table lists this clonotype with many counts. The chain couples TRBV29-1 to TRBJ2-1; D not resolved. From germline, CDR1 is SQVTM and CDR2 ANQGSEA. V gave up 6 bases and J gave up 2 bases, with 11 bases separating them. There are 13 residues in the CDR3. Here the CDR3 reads CSVESSTYNEQFF. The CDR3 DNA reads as TGCAGCGTAGAGTCGTCCACCTACAATGAGCAGTTCTTC.

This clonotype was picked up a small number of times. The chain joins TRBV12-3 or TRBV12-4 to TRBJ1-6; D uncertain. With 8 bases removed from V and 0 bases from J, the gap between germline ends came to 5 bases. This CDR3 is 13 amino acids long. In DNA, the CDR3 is TGTGCCAGCGCGAGCTCCTATAATTCACCCCTCCACTTT. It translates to CASASSYNSPLHF.

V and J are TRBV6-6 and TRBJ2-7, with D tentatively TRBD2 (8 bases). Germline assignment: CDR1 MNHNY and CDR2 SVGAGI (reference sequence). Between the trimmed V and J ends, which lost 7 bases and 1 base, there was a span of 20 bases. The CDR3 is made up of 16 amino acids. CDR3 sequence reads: CASKGASGSLSYEQYV. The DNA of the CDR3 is TGTGCCAGCAAGGGGGCGAGCGGGAGTTTATCCTACGAGCAGTACGTC.